The 23 T cell receptor beta chains given below trace back to one sample, sequenced in a study of T cell responses to AZD1222 COVID-19 vaccine. Sequencing was performed with immunoSEQ multiplex PCR; in TCRdb, only in-frame clones are kept and a portion is missing. The sample lists about 140,000 clones, 88% occurring once. Sequencing used peripheral blood, obtained on day 0 of AZD1222 vaccination. These receptor sequences come from an adult in good health.

The rearrangement uses TRBV19 and TRBJ1-3; D is unresolved. The CDR3 runs 14 residues. In germline, CDR1 is LNHDA, CDR2 SQIVND (reference sequence). Trimming stripped 7 bases from V and 0 bases from J, with 10 bases between. CDR3: CASIQIHSGNTIYF. The CDR3 region has the DNA TGTGCCAGTATTCAGATCCACTCTGGAAACACCATATATTTT.

V gene TRBV6-5 combines with J gene TRBJ1-2; 7 positions agree with TRBD1. The CDR3 is made up of 13 amino acids. CDR1 and CDR2 from the germline V gene are MNHEY and SVGAGI. V shed 8 bases, J shed 5 bases, and the junction held 8 bases outside the gene matches. CDR3 loop: CASCRGGPYGYTF. DNA of the CDR3: TGTGCCAGCTGTAGAGGGGGCCCTTATGGCTACACCTTC.

J is TRBJ1-5 and V is TRBV6-5, with 7 bases that match TRBD1. Germline V lookup: CDR1 MNHEY, CDR2 SVGAGI. With V trimmed by 10 bases and J by 6 bases, 12 bases remained unmatched. The CDR3 runs 14 residues. The CDR3 sequence: CATELDRVVQPQHF. The CDR3 region has the DNA TGTGCCACCGAACTAGACAGGGTAGTTCAGCCCCAGCATTTT.

The V call is TRBV5-1, the J call TRBJ2-7; 14 bases map to TRBD2. The CDR3 sequence is 17 residues long. The junction had 8 bases not matched to a gene; V was cut back by 4 bases and J by 2 bases. CDR1 SGHRS and CDR2 YFSETQ come from the germline V gene. The CDR3 loop reads CASSMGLAGEGTYEQYF. The DNA for the CDR3 is TGCGCCAGCAGCATGGGACTAGCGGGAGAAGGGACCTACGAGCAGTACTTC.

This sequence joins TRBV23-1 and TRBJ1-4, with 7 bases aligning to TRBD1. TRBV23-1 is given ORF status, its function remaining uncertain. This CDR3 has 15 residues. The V and J ends lost 4 bases and 7 bases, in that order; junction bases with no gene match: 9. The CDR3 nucleotides are TGCGCCAGCAGTCCCTCCTCGACAGGGACTGAAAAACTGTTTTTT. Its translation: CASSPSSTGTEKLFF.

The rearrangement links TRBV6-2 or TRBV6-3 to TRBJ1-5; tentative D call: TRBD1 (5 bases). V lost 0 bases, J lost 4 bases, and 7 bases lay in between. This CDR3 comprises 14 residues. Per the germline V gene, CDR1 is MNHEY and CDR2 is SVGEGT. CDR3 sequence reads: CASSYSRGNQPQHF. In DNA form, the CDR3 reads TGTGCCAGCAGTTACTCTCGGGGGAATCAGCCCCAGCATTTT.

This clone was counted between two and nine times. The chain joins TRBV5-5 to TRBJ2-7, with D unclear. Germline assignment: CDR1 SGHKS and CDR2 YYEKEE (reference sequence). With 1 base removed from V and 2 bases from J, the gap between germline ends came to 10 bases. The CDR3 totals 14 residues. The CDR3 loop reads CASSLSPTTYEQYF. The CDR3 DNA is TGTGCCAGCAGCTTGAGTCCGACAACCTACGAGCAGTACTTC.

This clone was counted once. This chain joins TRBV5-4 and TRBJ1-1, with D unresolved. Per germline, CDR1 SGHNT and CDR2 YYREEE (reference sequence). The CDR3 sequence is 15 residues long. The ends were cut back, 0 bases at V and 0 bases at J, with 9 bases in the middle. The CDR3 DNA is TGTGCCAGCAGCTTGGCTTCCACCTTGAACACTGAAGCTTTCTTT. Encoded protein: CASSLASTLNTEAFF.

CDR3 nucleotide sequence: TGCGCCAGCAGCACCGGACAGGTCCTCGCTGGAAACACCATATATTTT. As protein: CASSTGQVLAGNTIYF. The chain employs TRBV5-1 and TRBJ1-3, with 7 nucleotides matching TRBD1. The CDR3 loop spans 16 amino acids. With V trimmed by 4 bases and J by 2 bases, 9 bases remained unmatched. Germline V lookup: CDR1 SGHRS, CDR2 YFSETQ.

This clone was found a few times. This chain connects TRBV5-6 to TRBJ2-7; maybe TRBD2 (8 bases). CDR1 and CDR2 from the germline V gene are SGHDT and YYEEEE. Trimming removed 0 bases from V and 2 bases from J, with 15 bases in between. This CDR3 is 16 amino acids long. The CDR3 nucleotides are TGTGCCAGCAGCTTGGTAGCGGGAAGGGGGCCCTACGAGCAGTACTTC. It is translated as CASSLVAGRGPYEQYF.

The sample holds a few counts of this clone. The genes are TRBV6-5 and TRBJ1-5; D is perhaps TRBD1 (5 bases). The CDR3 extends over 13 amino acids. V lost 6 bases to trimming and J lost 3 bases, with 9 bases between them. CDR1 and CDR2 (germline): MNHEY, SVGAGI. The CDR3 sequence: CASSGGSNQPQHF. The CDR3 DNA follows: TGTGCCAGCAGCGGGGGGTCCAATCAGCCCCAGCATTTT.

The chain joins TRBV5-1 to TRBJ2-1; D is possibly TRBD1 (6 bases). This CDR3 has 15 amino acids. Trimming left V 4 bases short and J 0 bases short, with 11 bases between. Germline CDR1 SGHRS, CDR2 YFSETQ. The CDR3 is CASSLQGSSYNEQFF. CDR3 sequence (DNA): TGCGCCAGCAGCCTACAGGGCAGCTCCTACAATGAGCAGTTCTTC.

The genes are TRBV15 and TRBJ1-1, with D maybe TRBD1 (5 bases). The germline V gene encodes CDR1 LNHNV and CDR2 YYDKDF (reference sequence). V dropped 1 base and J dropped 7 bases, with 13 bases sitting between them. The CDR3 has 14 residues. CDR3 amino acids: CATSRVGARGEAFF. The CDR3 DNA is TGTGCCACCAGCAGAGTGGGAGCGAGGGGTGAAGCTTTCTTT.

V is TRBV5-4 and J is TRBJ1-6; D gene uncertain. The CDR3 loop spans 13 amino acids. Germline values: CDR1 SGHNT, CDR2 YYREEE (reference sequence). Trimming shortened V by 0 bases and J by 7 bases, and 5 bases separated the two germline ends. CDR3 protein: CASSLDSNSPLHF. The CDR3 DNA is TGTGCCAGCAGCTTGGACTCGAATTCACCCCTCCACTTT.

This clone occurred once. The chain is built from TRBV5-4 and TRBJ2-7; 14 nucleotides align to TRBD2. The CDR3 contains 15 residues. Germline V CDR1 and CDR2: SGHNT, YYREEE (reference sequence). With 5 bases clipped from V and 3 bases from J, the junction kept 4 bases outside the gene matches. DNA for the CDR3: TGTGCCAGCAGGTACGGGACTAGCGGGAGCTACGAGCAGTACTTC. Translated, it gives CASRYGTSGSYEQYF.

This rearrangement joins TRBV7-2 to TRBJ1-3, with D perhaps matching TRBD1 (5 bases). With 4 bases removed from V and 2 bases from J, the gap between germline ends came to 21 bases. The CDR3 has 18 residues. CDR1 is SGHTA, CDR2 FQGNSA, per germline. CDR3: CASSYQTSTGLTGNTIYF. In DNA, the CDR3 is TGTGCCAGCAGCTACCAGACGTCTACAGGTCTTACTGGAAACACCATATATTTT.

This clone has only a few counts. V usage is TRBV29-1 and J usage is TRBJ1-2, with a possible D match to TRBD1 (6 bases). Trimming stripped 4 bases from V and 6 bases from J, with 9 bases between. Germline CDR1 reads SQVTM; CDR2 reads ANQGSEA. The CDR3 has 11 residues. For the CDR3, the DNA is TGCAGCGTTGTACAGGGTAATGGCTACACCTTC. It translates to CSVVQGNGYTF.

V and J are TRBV3-1 (or the pseudogene TRBV3-2) and TRBJ1-5, with no clear D. The CDR3 spans 13 residues. Germline values: CDR1 LGHDT, CDR2 YNNKEL (reference sequence). V lost 4 bases, J lost 7 bases, and 11 bases lay in between. In DNA form, the CDR3 reads TGTGCCAGCAGCCCCGAGGTGGGGCAGCCCCAGCATTTT. Translation gives CASSPEVGQPQHF.

The chain recombines TRBV18 with TRBJ1-4; D not resolved. The V and J ends lost 2 bases and 8 bases respectively, with 9 bases between them. This CDR3 has 13 residues. Germline V gene data show CDR1 as KGHSH and CDR2 as LQKENI. The CDR3 region is CASSPGMEEKLFF. CDR3 nucleotide sequence: TGTGCCAGCTCACCAGGGATGGAGGAAAAACTGTTTTTT.

The chain uses TRBV30 and TRBJ2-6; no clear D gene. This CDR3 comprises 19 residues. Germline assignment: CDR1 GTSNPN and CDR2 SVGIG (reference sequence). V shed 2 bases and J shed 0 bases, with 20 bases lying between them. DNA for the CDR3: TGTGCCTGGAGTCGGTTTGTGTCCCAGCAGACCTCTGGGGCCAACGTCCTGACTTTC. The encoded protein is CAWSRFVSQQTSGANVLTF. Full variable domain (rest looked up from reference TRBV30 and TRBJ2-6): SQTIHQWPATLVQPVGSPLSLECTVEGTSNPNLYWYRQAAGRGLQLLFYSVGIGQISSEVPQNLSASRPQDRQFILSSKKLLLSDSGFYLCAWSRFVSQQTSGANVLTFGAGSRLTVL.

This sequence joins TRBV10-3 and TRBJ2-7; 11 bases align to TRBD1. Per germline, CDR1 ENHRY and CDR2 SYGVKD. The CDR3 is 15 amino acids. V dropped 4 bases and J dropped 3; count of bases not matched to a gene: 5. CDR3 residues: CAISVGQGAYYEQYF. CDR3 sequence (DNA): TGTGCCATCAGTGTTGGACAGGGGGCCTACTACGAGCAGTACTTC.

The J gene is TRBJ2-1, the V gene TRBV6-4; TRBD2 matches 14 bases. The germline gives CDR1 MRHNA, CDR2 SNTAGT. The trim removed 3 bases at V and 6 bases at J, leaving 4 bases unmatched. This CDR3 comprises 16 residues. The CDR3 DNA sequence: TGTGCCAGCAGTGAATCCGGGACTAGCGGGAGCAATGAGCAGTTCTTC. Translated: CASSESGTSGSNEQFF.

The chain employs TRBV9 and TRBJ1-3; D is perhaps TRBD1 (5 bases). This CDR3 region has 13 residues. V was shortened by 4 bases and J by 2 bases, with 7 bases between the two germline ends. Germline values: CDR1 SGDLS, CDR2 YYNGEE. The CDR3 DNA sequence: TGTGCCAGCAGCCCGACAGCTGGAAACACCATATATTTT. This gives the protein CASSPTAGNTIYF.